The clone carrying this T cell receptor (beta chain) was recorded only once. As yet, its antigen is unknown. The germline CDR1 and CDR2 sequences are SNHLY and FYNNEI. J gave up 4 bases and V 5 bases, and 0 bases lay outside the gene matches. This CDR3 is 13 amino acids long. The sample is drawn from a study of T cell responses to AZD1222 COVID-19 vaccine. Whole-study findings and limits: Mapped onto spike, vaccine-associated CD4 TCRs spanned it and were dominant at 160-218 and 743-854. Sampling that yielded the repertoires occurred only after the peak T cell response. Reportedly, nearly half of unique spike TCRs recognized epitopes outside B.1.351/B.1.1.7 mutations.

Using immunoSEQ multiplex PCR, the repertoire was profiled, and TCRdb retains in-frame clones only, with some absent. The sample carries over 150,000 clones, 94% recorded once. This receptor was taken from an adult who received the AZD1222 COVID-19 vaccine. The sample in question was peripheral blood, obtained 28 days after the second AZD1222 dose. The chain is built from TRBV2 and TRBJ2-3; TRBD2 agrees at 10 bases. CDR3 sequence: CASSSGRADTQYF. The CDR3 nucleotides are TGTGCCAGCAGTAGCGGGAGGGCAGATACGCAGTATTTT.